This is a list of T cell receptor beta chains from one sample in a study of a mutant IDH1 vaccine in newly diagnosed glioma. What these receptors recognize is not known. Method: immunoSEQ multiplex PCR; TCRdb's copy keeps in-frame clones and lacks some. Among some 55,000 clones listed, around 90% were seen once. The sample here was PBMCs, taken from a glioma patient whose treatment included an IDH1 peptide vaccine. All receptors derive from a woman in her thirties or forties with glioma. Each CDR3 is given with its conserved first and last residue. A D gene is named only where the DNA matches it firmly. Not all rows give a size; the values are once, few, many and, for expanded clones, a class.

len: 14
abundance: -
j_gene: TRBJ2-1
d_gene: TRBD1
v_gene: TRBV19
CDR3nt: TGTGCCAGTCACCGGGACAGAGCCTACAATGAGCAGTTCTTC
CDR3aa: CASHRDRAYNEQFF

len: 18
abundance: -
j_gene: TRBJ2-3
d_gene: TRBD1
v_gene: TRBV5-1
CDR3nt: TGCGCCAGCAGCTTGGCTGGGGGATCGGGACAGGGAGGGGATACGCAGTATTTT
CDR3aa: CASSLAGGSGQGGDTQYF

len: 16
abundance: -
j_gene: TRBJ2-1
d_gene: TRBD2
v_gene: TRBV2
CDR3nt: TGTGCCAGCAGTGAATTAAGGCTAGCGGGAGATAATGAGCAGTTCTTC
CDR3aa: CASSELRLAGDNEQFF

len: 15
abundance: -
j_gene: TRBJ2-1
d_gene: -
v_gene: TRBV4-1
CDR3nt: TGCGCCAGCAGCCAAACCGGTCAAGCCTACAATGAGCAGTTCTTC
CDR3aa: CASSQTGQAYNEQFF

len: 16
abundance: -
j_gene: TRBJ2-3
d_gene: -
v_gene: TRBV9
CDR3nt: TGTGCCAGCAGCGGGGGTATGGGCGGTTCCTCGGATACGCAGTATTTT
CDR3aa: CASSGGMGGSSDTQYF

len: 15
abundance: -
j_gene: TRBJ1-1
d_gene: TRBD1
v_gene: TRBV7-2
CDR3nt: TGTGCCAGCAGCTTAACGGGACAGAAGAACACTGAAGCTTTCTTT
CDR3aa: CASSLTGQKNTEAFF

len: 13
abundance: few
j_gene: TRBJ2-6
d_gene: -
v_gene: TRBV15
CDR3nt: TGTGCCACCAGCAGAGTGCCCAGCAACGTCCTGACTTTC
CDR3aa: CATSRVPSNVLTF

len: 13
abundance: -
j_gene: TRBJ2-5
d_gene: TRBD1
v_gene: TRBV19
CDR3nt: TGTGCCAGTAGTCTCGGACAGGGGGAGACCCAGTACTTC
CDR3aa: CASSLGQGETQYF

len: 16
abundance: -
j_gene: TRBJ2-7
d_gene: TRBD2
v_gene: TRBV4-2
CDR3nt: TGTGCCAGCAGCCCTACCCTGGGACTAGCGGGAACCGAGCAGTACTTC
CDR3aa: CASSPTLGLAGTEQYF

len: 14
abundance: -
j_gene: TRBJ2-6
d_gene: -
v_gene: TRBV5-1
CDR3nt: TGCGCCAGCAGCTACGGCTCTGGGGCCAACGTCCTGACTTTC
CDR3aa: CASSYGSGANVLTF

len: 11
abundance: -
j_gene: TRBJ1-1
d_gene: -
v_gene: TRBV20-1
CDR3nt: TGCAGTGCCCACAAGAACACTGAAGCTTTCTTT
CDR3aa: CSAHKNTEAFF

len: 16
abundance: once
j_gene: TRBJ2-5
d_gene: TRBD1
v_gene: TRBV5-6
CDR3nt: TGTGCCAGCAGCTTGGGACAGGGGGTAGGTGAAGAGACCCAGTACTTC
CDR3aa: CASSLGQGVGEETQYF

len: 15
abundance: -
j_gene: TRBJ2-3
d_gene: -
v_gene: TRBV4-2
CDR3nt: TGTGCCAGCAGCCAAGAGTTACAGGGAAAAGATACGCAGTATTTT
CDR3aa: CASSQELQGKDTQYF

len: 13
abundance: -
j_gene: TRBJ1-2
d_gene: -
v_gene: TRBV7-9
CDR3nt: TGTGCCAGCAGCTTACAAGGGGCCCCTGGCTACACCTTC
CDR3aa: CASSLQGAPGYTF

len: 14
abundance: -
j_gene: TRBJ1-1
d_gene: TRBD1
v_gene: TRBV9
CDR3nt: TGTGCCAGCAGCGTCGGGACAGTCAATCCTGAAGCTTTCTTT
CDR3aa: CASSVGTVNPEAFF

len: 16
abundance: -
j_gene: TRBJ2-7
d_gene: TRBD2
v_gene: TRBV6-6
CDR3nt: TGTGCCAGCAGCCTCCCTGAGCGGGAGATCAGCTACGAGCAGTACTTC
CDR3aa: CASSLPEREISYEQYF

len: 15
abundance: -
j_gene: TRBJ2-2
d_gene: -
v_gene: TRBV6-5
CDR3nt: TGTGCCAGCAGCTTCGGGCTAACGAACACCGGGGAGCTGTTTTTT
CDR3aa: CASSFGLTNTGELFF

len: 13
abundance: -
j_gene: TRBJ2-4
d_gene: -
v_gene: TRBV6-5
CDR3nt: TGTGCCAGCAGTTACTCCCAGGGCCGCATTCAGTACTTC
CDR3aa: CASSYSQGRIQYF

len: 14
abundance: few
j_gene: TRBJ1-1
d_gene: -
v_gene: TRBV7-2
CDR3nt: TGTGCCAGCAGCTTAGATGGACGGTGGGGGCTAGCTTTCTTT
CDR3aa: CASSLDGRWGLAFF

len: 15
abundance: -
j_gene: TRBJ1-2
d_gene: TRBD1
v_gene: TRBV18
CDR3nt: TGTGCCAGCTCACCCGAGACAGGGGGCAGCAATGGCTACACCTTC
CDR3aa: CASSPETGGSNGYTF

len: 15
abundance: -
j_gene: TRBJ2-1
d_gene: -
v_gene: TRBV7-8
CDR3nt: TGTGCCAGCAGCTTAATCCGGGGGAAATACAATGAGCAGTTCTTC
CDR3aa: CASSLIRGKYNEQFF

len: 14
abundance: -
j_gene: TRBJ2-7
d_gene: -
v_gene: TRBV6-1
CDR3nt: TGTGCCAGCAGTGGAAGGGCGATTTCCTACGAGCAGTACTTC
CDR3aa: CASSGRAISYEQYF

len: 16
abundance: -
j_gene: TRBJ2-3
d_gene: TRBD2
v_gene: TRBV9
CDR3nt: TGTGCCAGCAGCCTAGGGGCAGCGGGAGAAATAGATACGCAGTATTTT
CDR3aa: CASSLGAAGEIDTQYF

len: 13
abundance: -
j_gene: TRBJ1-1
d_gene: -
v_gene: TRBV7-8
CDR3nt: TGTGCCAGCAGCTCAAACAGGGACACTGAAGCTTTCTTT
CDR3aa: CASSSNRDTEAFF

len: 14
abundance: -
j_gene: TRBJ2-5
d_gene: TRBD1
v_gene: TRBV7-7
CDR3nt: TGTGCTAGCAGCCCGACAGGGGCTAAAGAGACCCAGTACTTC
CDR3aa: CASSPTGAKETQYF

len: 15
abundance: -
j_gene: TRBJ2-6
d_gene: -
v_gene: TRBV5-6
CDR3nt: TGTGCCAGCAGGGAAGGGATTTCCGGGGCCAACGTCCTGACTTTC
CDR3aa: CASREGISGANVLTF

len: 12
abundance: once
j_gene: TRBJ2-5
d_gene: TRBD2
v_gene: TRBV7-9
CDR3nt: TGTGCCAGCAGCTCAGCCCGGGGGGCCCAGTACTTC
CDR3aa: CASSSARGAQYF

len: 15
abundance: once
j_gene: TRBJ2-1
d_gene: TRBD1
v_gene: TRBV9
CDR3nt: TGTGCCAGCAGCGAAACAGGGGGATCCTACAATGAGCAGTTCTTC
CDR3aa: CASSETGGSYNEQFF

len: 12
abundance: -
j_gene: TRBJ2-7
d_gene: -
v_gene: TRBV13
CDR3nt: TGTGCCAGCAGCTTTAGACCCTACGAGCAGTACTTC
CDR3aa: CASSFRPYEQYF

len: 15
abundance: -
j_gene: TRBJ1-5
d_gene: -
v_gene: TRBV19
CDR3nt: TGTGCCAGTAGTACCCGACAGGACGTCCGTCAGCCCCAGCATTTT
CDR3aa: CASSTRQDVRQPQHF

len: 11
abundance: -
j_gene: TRBJ2-1
d_gene: TRBD1
v_gene: TRBV2
CDR3nt: TGTGCCAGCACCACAGGGGACGAGCAGTTCTTC
CDR3aa: CASTTGDEQFF

len: 13
abundance: -
j_gene: TRBJ1-5
d_gene: -
v_gene: TRBV7-8
CDR3nt: TGTGCCAGCAGCATGACAGACAATCAGCCCCAGCATTTT
CDR3aa: CASSMTDNQPQHF

len: 15
abundance: -
j_gene: TRBJ1-1
d_gene: TRBD1
v_gene: TRBV5-5
CDR3nt: TGTGCCAGCAGCTTGGTAGGGGGCGTGAACACTGAAGCTTTCTTT
CDR3aa: CASSLVGGVNTEAFF

len: 13
abundance: -
j_gene: TRBJ1-1
d_gene: -
v_gene: TRBV18
CDR3nt: TGTGCCAGCTCACTTCAGGAGAACACTGAAGCTTTCTTT
CDR3aa: CASSLQENTEAFF

len: 14
abundance: -
j_gene: TRBJ1-1
d_gene: TRBD1
v_gene: TRBV5-1
CDR3nt: TGCGCCAGCAGCCGGGGACAGGGGCGCACTGAAGCTTTCTTT
CDR3aa: CASSRGQGRTEAFF

len: 14
abundance: -
j_gene: TRBJ1-5
d_gene: -
v_gene: TRBV6-5
CDR3nt: TGTGCCAGCAGTTTCCAGGCGTACAATCAGCCCCAGCATTTT
CDR3aa: CASSFQAYNQPQHF

len: 20
abundance: -
j_gene: TRBJ1-6
d_gene: TRBD1
v_gene: TRBV7-6
CDR3nt: TGTGCCAGCAGCTTAAGAGAATCGACGAGGGGGCAGGGACAAAATTCACCCCTCCACTTT
CDR3aa: CASSLRESTRGQGQNSPLHF